What follows are 30 T cell receptor beta chains derived from one specimen sequenced in a study of PD-L1 blockade in urothelial cancer. Produced via immunoSEQ multiplex PCR; TCRdb's table is partial and in-frame only. In the table there are about 17,000 clones, around 90% of which are singletons. Sequencing used PBMCs, obtained around atezolizumab (anti-PD-L1) treatment. Every receptor here comes from a man between 45 and 60 years old with urothelial cancer.

The chain employs TRBV9 and TRBJ2-7; 10 bases line up with TRBD1. CDR1 is SGDLS and CDR2 is YYNGEE in the germline V gene. This CDR3 has 15 residues. The junction had 4 bases not matched to a gene; V was cut back by 4 bases and J by 0 bases. CDR3 DNA: TGTGCCAGCAGCCCCTGGACAGGGGGCTCCTACGAGCAGTACTTC. Translating it yields CASSPWTGGSYEQYF. The full variable domain, completed using reference TRBV9 and TRBJ2-7, is DSGVTQTPKHLITATGQRVTLRCSPRSGDLSVYWYQQSLDQGLQFLIQYYNGEERAKGNILERFSAQQFPDLHSELNLSSLELGDSALYFCASSPWTGGSYEQYFGPGTRLTVT.

This chain uses TRBV27 with TRBJ1-4; no clear D gene. The V end was cut by 3 bases, the J end by 4 bases, with 9 bases between. The CDR3 is made up of 14 amino acids. Germline CDR1 and CDR2: MNHEY and SMNVEV (reference sequence). The CDR3 reads CASSFSRDNEKLFF. In nucleotides, the CDR3 is TGTGCCAGCAGTTTCTCCCGGGATAATGAAAAACTGTTTTTT.

Regarding this clone: In the same sample, other DNA sequences code for this CDR3. The chain employs TRBV9 and TRBJ2-7; D might be TRBD1 (5 bases). Trimming cost V 0 bases and J 2 bases, with 9 bases left between them. The CDR3 is made up of 14 amino acids. CDR1 and CDR2 (germline): SGDLS, YYNGEE. The DNA of the CDR3 is TGTGCCAGCAGCGTAGGGCAGGGCCCCTACGAGCAGTACTTC. It codes for CASSVGQGPYEQYF.

V usage is TRBV10-1 and J usage is TRBJ2-2; maybe TRBD2 (5 bases). The CDR3 covers 15 residues. The germline V and J ends were trimmed by 3 bases and 0 bases, with 8 bases remaining between them. Germline V gene lookup returns CDR1 WNHNN and CDR2 SYGVQD (reference sequence). For the CDR3, the DNA is TGCGCCAGCAGTGACTGGGGAGCGAACACCGGGGAGCTGTTTTTT. Amino acids: CASSDWGANTGELFF.

The CDR3 sequence: CASSISGRSQETQYF. The CDR3 nucleotides read TGTGCCAGCAGTATAAGCGGGAGATCGCAAGAGACCCAGTACTTC. The genes are TRBV9 and TRBJ2-5; 8 nucleotides match TRBD2. Trimming took 5 bases from V and 2 from J; bases not matched to a gene: 8. This CDR3 spans 15 amino acids. Germline lookup yields CDR1 SGDLS and CDR2 YYNGEE.

The chain recombines TRBV6-5 with TRBJ2-1; 11 bases agree with TRBD2. The CDR3 is 15 residues long. V gave up 7 bases and J gave up 3 bases; unmatched junction bases: 5. The V gene's germline CDR1 is MNHEY and CDR2 SVGAGI. As DNA, the CDR3 is TGTGCCAGCACGGTGGGACTAGCGGTCTACAATGAGCAGTTCTTC. Its translation is CASTVGLAVYNEQFF.

The V call is TRBV5-4, the J call TRBJ2-7; 9 bases map to TRBD2. The V segment lost 4 bases and the J segment 7 bases; nucleotides outside the gene matches: 24. Germline values: CDR1 SGHNT, CDR2 YYREEE (reference sequence). The CDR3 spans 19 residues. Here the CDR3 reads CASSPEGGLAMGGSGEQYF. The CDR3 bases are TGTGCCAGCAGCCCCGAGGGGGGACTAGCTATGGGCGGGTCGGGGGAGCAGTACTTC.

V gene TRBV27 combines with J gene TRBJ1-2; 9 positions agree with TRBD1. The CDR3 contains 16 residues. CDR1 is MNHEY, CDR2 SMNVEV, per germline (reference sequence). V dropped 8 bases and J dropped 8; count of bases not matched to a gene: 18. In DNA, the CDR3 is TGTGCCAGCGGCCTTGCGTGGGGACAGGGTGTACTGGGCTACACCTTC. It specifies CASGLAWGQGVLGYTF.

The rearrangement links TRBV27 to TRBJ2-7; 7 bases fit TRBD2. The germline V gene encodes CDR1 MNHEY and CDR2 SMNVEV (reference sequence). With 6 bases clipped from V and 7 bases from J, the junction kept 9 bases outside the gene matches. The CDR3 has 13 residues. CDR3 sequence (DNA): TGTGCCAGCAGCCTCATTGGGGGAGGGGAGCAGTACTTC. Translated, it gives CASSLIGGGEQYF.

In DNA, the CDR3 is TGCGCCAGCAGTGAGGGGACAGCTGACACAGATACGCAGTATTTT. It translates to CASSEGTADTDTQYF. This chain joins TRBV10-1 and TRBJ2-3, with TRBD1 matching 7 bases. The germline CDR1 and CDR2 sequences are WNHNN and SYGVQD (reference sequence). Trimming took 2 bases from V and 2 from J; bases not matched to a gene: 4. This CDR3 region has 15 residues.

The chain couples TRBV7-2 to TRBJ2-5, with a weak D call TRBD2 (6 bases). The CDR3 runs to 13 residues. V lost 6 bases to trimming and J lost 5 bases, with 13 bases between them. Germline V gives CDR1 SGHTA, CDR2 FQGNSA. For the CDR3, the DNA is TGTGCCAGCAGTTATTATGGGGGGGAGACCCAGTACTTC. It codes for CASSYYGGETQYF.

The chain carries TRBV28 and TRBJ2-1; maybe TRBD1 (5 bases). Per the germline V gene, CDR1 is MDHEN and CDR2 is SYDVKM. V was cut by 2 bases and J by 8 bases, with 25 bases left in between. The CDR3 length is 18 residues. The CDR3 nucleotides are TGTGCCAGCAGTTTAATAGTCCCCCCAAGTGGGGCACGTGATGAGCAGTTCTTC. It yields the protein CASSLIVPPSGARDEQFF. The whole variable domain, remainder taken from reference TRBV28 and TRBJ2-1, is DVKVTQSSRYLVKRTGEKVFLECVQDMDHENMFWYRQDPGLGLRLIYFSYDVKMKEKGDIPEGYSVSREKKERFSLILESASTNQTSMYLCASSLIVPPSGARDEQFFGPGTRLTVL.

This chain uses TRBV7-2 with TRBJ2-1, with 9 bases aligning to TRBD2. The V gene end was trimmed by 5 bases and the J gene end by 0 bases; junction bases not matched to a gene: 14. Looked up from germline, CDR1 is SGHTA and CDR2 is FQGNSA. CDR3 size: 19 residues. The CDR3 bases are TGTGCCAGCAGCCCCAGACTAGCGGTCCTCATGAGCTCCTACAATGAGCAGTTCTTC. Translation gives CASSPRLAVLMSSYNEQFF.

The V gene is TRBV7-2, the J gene TRBJ2-2, with D unresolved. This CDR3 comprises 14 residues. The V gene's germline CDR1 is SGHTA and CDR2 FQGNSA. The V end was cut by 3 bases, the J end by 4 bases, with 9 bases between. The chain's CDR3 is CASSFRLSTGELFF. CDR3 DNA sequence: TGTGCCAGCAGCTTTAGACTTTCCACCGGGGAGCTGTTTTTT.

The chain joins TRBV19 to TRBJ2-7; 7 positions match TRBD1. The trim removed 0 bases at V and 0 bases at J, leaving 11 bases unmatched. CDR3 size: 18 residues. Looked up from germline, CDR1 is LNHDA and CDR2 is SQIVND (reference sequence). CDR3 sequence: CASSIDLGPTGDSYEQYF. CDR3 nucleotides: TGTGCCAGTAGTATAGATCTAGGGCCCACAGGGGACTCCTACGAGCAGTACTTC.

The rearrangement links TRBV6-5 to TRBJ2-3; no clear D gene. CDR1 and CDR2 from the germline V gene are MNHEY and SVGAGI. The ends were cut back, 7 bases at V and 2 bases at J, with 13 bases in the middle. This CDR3 comprises 14 residues. The CDR3 loop is CASKEAAFTDTQYF. In nucleotides, the CDR3 is TGTGCCAGCAAAGAGGCAGCCTTCACAGATACGCAGTATTTT.

The rearrangement uses TRBV7-9 and TRBJ1-1; no clear D gene. The V gene's germline CDR1 is SEHNR and CDR2 FQNEAQ (reference sequence). This CDR3 has 15 amino acids. Trimming left V 4 bases short and J 3 bases short, with 15 bases between. The CDR3 sequence: CASSSRNKGDTEAFF. In DNA, the CDR3 is TGTGCCAGCAGCTCTCGAAACAAGGGAGACACTGAAGCTTTCTTT.

This chain links TRBV30 with TRBJ2-1; TRBD2 agrees at 8 bases. The germline gives CDR1 GTSNPN, CDR2 SVGIG (reference sequence). The CDR3 extends over 16 amino acids. J lost 1 base, V lost 2 bases, and 7 bases had no gene match. In DNA form, the CDR3 reads TGTGCCTGGAGTTATCGGGGGGGCGGTTCCTACAATGAGCAGTTCTTC. Translated, it gives CAWSYRGGGSYNEQFF.

The chain links TRBV6-5 to TRBJ2-3, with TRBD2 matching 9 bases. CDR3 size: 14 residues. Germline-derived CDR1 and CDR2 are MNHEY and SVGAGI. The V and J ends lost 10 bases and 0 bases, in that order; junction bases with no gene match: 5. Written as DNA, the CDR3 is TGTGCCACCACCACTAGCGGGAGCACAGATACGCAGTATTTT. This codes for CATTTSGSTDTQYF.

This clone was counted a few times. The chain has TRBV7-9 and TRBJ1-4, with TRBD1 identical over 7 bases. The CDR3 loop spans 16 amino acids. J gave up 4 bases and V 5 bases, and 10 bases lay outside the gene matches. Germline V gene lookup returns CDR1 SEHNR and CDR2 FQNEAQ (reference sequence). The CDR3 protein is CASSPWTGAINEKLFF. CDR3 bases: TGTGCCAGCAGCCCCTGGACAGGCGCGATTAATGAAAAACTGTTTTTT.

The genes are TRBV15 and TRBJ1-2, with 11 bases that match TRBD1. The V and J ends lost 1 base and 8 bases, in that order; junction bases with no gene match: 12. CDR1 is LNHNV and CDR2 is YYDKDF in the germline V gene (reference sequence). The CDR3 totals 17 residues. The CDR3 reads CATSRGTGGAFVRGYTF. The CDR3 DNA sequence: TGTGCCACCAGCAGAGGGACAGGGGGCGCTTTCGTCCGGGGCTACACCTTC. The whole variable domain, remainder taken from reference TRBV15 and TRBJ1-2, is DAMVIQNPRYQVTQFGKPVTLSCSQTLNHNVMYWYQQKSSQAPKLLFHYYDKDFNNEADTPDNFQSRRPNTSFCFLDIRSPGLGDTAMYLCATSRGTGGAFVRGYTFGSGTRLTVV.

The count of this clone is one. In nucleotides, the CDR3 is TGTGCCAGCCACGACAGGGGGCTATACTATGGCTACACCTTC. Its protein product is CASHDRGLYYGYTF. The J gene is TRBJ1-2, the V gene TRBV7-2, with TRBD1 identical over 10 bases. Germline V CDR1 and CDR2: SGHTA, FQGNSA. The CDR3 sequence is 14 residues long. J lost 3 bases, V lost 8 bases, and 6 bases had no gene match.

This clone was counted once. J is TRBJ1-4 and V is TRBV7-9; TRBD1 matches 11 bases. The V gene's germline CDR1 is SEHNR and CDR2 FQNEAQ (reference sequence). V was clipped by 8 bases and J by 7 bases; unmatched bases: 3. The CDR3 is 13 amino acids. CDR3 sequence reads: CASGGTGGEKLFF. The CDR3 DNA reads TGTGCCAGCGGCGGGACAGGGGGTGAAAAACTGTTTTTT.

This rearrangement joins TRBV5-1 to TRBJ2-7; D might be TRBD1 (6 bases). Trimming took off 4 bases at V and 4 bases at J, with 12 bases between the two ends. Per germline, CDR1 SGHRS and CDR2 YFSETQ. There are 13 residues in the CDR3. The CDR3 region is CASSVGQTYEQYF. In nucleotides, the CDR3 is TGCGCCAGCAGCGTCGGACAGACGTACGAGCAGTACTTC.

This chain uses TRBV18 with TRBJ1-6; D unclear. The CDR3 length is 16 residues. Trimming removed 4 bases at V and 0 bases at J, with 10 bases between. Germline V gives CDR1 KGHSH, CDR2 LQKENI. CDR3 residues: CASSRDPISYNSPLHF. The CDR3 region has the DNA TGTGCCAGCTCACGAGATCCGATCTCCTATAATTCACCCCTCCACTTT.

This chain joins TRBV27 and TRBJ2-3; TRBD2 matches 11 bases. J lost 1 base, V lost 3 bases, and 15 bases had no gene match. The CDR3 contains 20 residues. The germline gives CDR1 MNHEY, CDR2 SMNVEV (reference sequence). CDR3 nucleotide sequence: TGTGCCAGCAGTTTTGGCCCCCCAGAACTAGCGGGAGTCGGCACAGATACGCAGTATTTT. Amino acids: CASSFGPPELAGVGTDTQYF.

V usage is TRBV7-8 and J usage is TRBJ1-1; D remains unclear. V gave up 2 bases and J gave up 0 bases, with 16 bases separating them. CDR1 is SGHVS and CDR2 is FQNEAQ in the germline V gene. The CDR3 has 17 residues. The CDR3 DNA reads as TGTGCCAGCAGCTTAATGAGACAACAGAAGATGAACACTGAAGCTTTCTTT. Its translation is CASSLMRQQKMNTEAFF.

The chain uses TRBV19 and TRBJ2-2; D is unresolved. Trimming removed 2 bases from V and 5 bases from J, with 3 bases in between. Germline V gene data show CDR1 as LNHDA and CDR2 as SQIVND (reference sequence). The CDR3 covers 12 residues. CDR3 DNA: TGTGCCAGTAGTATACCGACCGGGGAGCTGTTTTTT. Its translation: CASSIPTGELFF.

The chain employs TRBV10-2 and TRBJ2-1, with D possibly being TRBD2 (5 bases). Germline values: CDR1 WSHSY, CDR2 SAAADI. The CDR3 is 15 residues long. V was trimmed by 2 bases and J by 8 bases, leaving 16 bases between them. The DNA of the CDR3 is TGCGCCAGCAGTGAGGCGCGGGTCAATAATGATGAGCAGTTCTTC. Translating gives CASSEARVNNDEQFF.

This chain uses TRBV7-6 with TRBJ2-5; D perhaps matches TRBD1 (6 bases). Germline-derived CDR1 and CDR2 are SGHVS and FNYEAQ. The ends were cut back, 2 bases at V and 5 bases at J, with 12 bases in the middle. The CDR3 runs to 14 residues. The CDR3 here is CASSLRGNGETQYF. The DNA of the CDR3 is TGTGCCAGCAGCTTAAGGGGGAATGGGGAGACCCAGTACTTC. Supplemented by reference TRBV7-6 and TRBJ2-5, the full variable domain reads GAGVSQSPRYKVTKRGQDVALRCDPISGHVSLYWYRQALGQGPEFLTYFNYEAQQDKSGLPNDRFSAERPEGSISTLTIQRTEQRDSAMYRCASSLRGNGETQYFGPGTRLLVL.